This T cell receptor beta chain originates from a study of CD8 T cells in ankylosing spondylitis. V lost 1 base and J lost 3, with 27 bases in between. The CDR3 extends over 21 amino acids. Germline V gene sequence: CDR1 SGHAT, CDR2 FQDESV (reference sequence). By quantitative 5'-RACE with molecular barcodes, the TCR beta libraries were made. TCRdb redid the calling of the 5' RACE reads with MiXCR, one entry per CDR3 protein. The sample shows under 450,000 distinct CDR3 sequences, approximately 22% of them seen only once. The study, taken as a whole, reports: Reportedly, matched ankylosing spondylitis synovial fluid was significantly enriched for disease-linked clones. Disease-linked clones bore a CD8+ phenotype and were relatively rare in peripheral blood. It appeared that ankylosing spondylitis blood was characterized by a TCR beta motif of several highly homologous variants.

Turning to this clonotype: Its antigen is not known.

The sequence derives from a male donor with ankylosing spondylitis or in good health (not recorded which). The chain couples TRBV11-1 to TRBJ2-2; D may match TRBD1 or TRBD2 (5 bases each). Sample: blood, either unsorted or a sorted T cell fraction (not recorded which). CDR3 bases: TGTGCCAGCAGCTTAGGGGGCCTGACAGAACCGGGACGTCGCTACACCGGGGAGCTGTTTTTT. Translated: CASSLGGLTEPGRRYTGELFF. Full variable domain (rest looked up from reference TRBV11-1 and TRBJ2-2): EAEVAQSPRYKITEKSQAVAFWCDPISGHATLYWYRQILGQGPELLVQFQDESVVDDSQLPKDRFSAERLKGVDSTLKIQPAELGDSAMYLCASSLGGLTEPGRRYTGELFFGEGSRLTVL.